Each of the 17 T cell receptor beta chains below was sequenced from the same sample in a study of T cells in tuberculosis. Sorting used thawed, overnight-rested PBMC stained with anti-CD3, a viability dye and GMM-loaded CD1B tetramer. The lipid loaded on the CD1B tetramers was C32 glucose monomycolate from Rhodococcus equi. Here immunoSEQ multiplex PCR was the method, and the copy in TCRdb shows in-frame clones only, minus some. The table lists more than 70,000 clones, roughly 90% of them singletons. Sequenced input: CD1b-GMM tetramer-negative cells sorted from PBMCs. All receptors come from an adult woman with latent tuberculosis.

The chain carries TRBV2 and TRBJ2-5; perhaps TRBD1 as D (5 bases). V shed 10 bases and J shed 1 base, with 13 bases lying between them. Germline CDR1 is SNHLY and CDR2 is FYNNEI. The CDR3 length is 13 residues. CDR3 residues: CATSRQSQETQYF. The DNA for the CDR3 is TGTGCCACTTCAAGACAGAGCCAAGAGACCCAGTACTTC.

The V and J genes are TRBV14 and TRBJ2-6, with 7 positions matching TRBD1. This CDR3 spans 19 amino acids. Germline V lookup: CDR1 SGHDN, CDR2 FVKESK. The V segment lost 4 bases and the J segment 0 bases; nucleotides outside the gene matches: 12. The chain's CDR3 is CASSLGQGTAHSGANVLTF. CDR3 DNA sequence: TGTGCCAGCAGCCTAGGCCAAGGGACAGCTCACTCTGGGGCCAACGTCCTGACTTTC. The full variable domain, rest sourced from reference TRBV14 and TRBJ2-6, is EAGVTQFPSHSVIEKGQTVTLRCDPISGHDNLYWYRRVMGKEIKFLLHFVKESKQDESGMPNNRFLAERTGGTYSTLKVQPAELEDSGVYFCASSLGQGTAHSGANVLTFGAGSRLTVL.

CDR3 residues: CASRRDNSNQPQHF. CDR3 in DNA: TGTGCCAGCAGAAGGGACAATAGCAATCAGCCCCAGCATTTT. V gene TRBV6-1 combines with J gene TRBJ1-5; possibly TRBD1 for D (6 bases). This CDR3 region has 14 residues. Trimming pared 6 bases from V and 0 bases from J, leaving 9 bases between. Germline CDR1 and CDR2: MNHNS and SASEGT.

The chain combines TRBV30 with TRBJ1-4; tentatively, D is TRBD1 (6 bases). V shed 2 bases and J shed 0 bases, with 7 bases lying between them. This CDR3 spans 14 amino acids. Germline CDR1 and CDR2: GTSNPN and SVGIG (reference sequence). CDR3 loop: CAWSWTATNEKLFF. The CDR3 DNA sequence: TGTGCCTGGAGTTGGACAGCAACTAATGAAAAACTGTTTTTT. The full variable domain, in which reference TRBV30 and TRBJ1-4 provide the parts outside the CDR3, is SQTIHQWPATLVQPVGSPLSLECTVEGTSNPNLYWYRQAAGRGLQLLFYSVGIGQISSEVPQNLSASRPQDRQFILSSKKLLLSDSGFYLCAWSWTATNEKLFFGSGTQLSVL.

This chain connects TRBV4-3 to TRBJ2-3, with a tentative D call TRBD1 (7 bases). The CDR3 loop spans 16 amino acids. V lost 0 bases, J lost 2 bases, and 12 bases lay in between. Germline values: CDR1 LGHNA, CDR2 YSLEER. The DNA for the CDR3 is TGCGCCAGCAGCCAAGAGGCAGGGGGGTTCACAGATACGCAGTATTTT. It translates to CASSQEAGGFTDTQYF.

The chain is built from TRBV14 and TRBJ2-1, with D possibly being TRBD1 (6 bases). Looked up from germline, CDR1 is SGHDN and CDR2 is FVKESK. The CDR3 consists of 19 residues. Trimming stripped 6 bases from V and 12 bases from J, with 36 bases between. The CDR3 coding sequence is TGTGCCAGCAGTCCCCATTATGAACAGGGCTTCCTCCGTTCCTTGGGGCAGTTCTTC. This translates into CASSPHYEQGFLRSLGQFF. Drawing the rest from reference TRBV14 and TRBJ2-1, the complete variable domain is EAGVTQFPSHSVIEKGQTVTLRCDPISGHDNLYWYRRVMGKEIKFLLHFVKESKQDESGMPNNRFLAERTGGTYSTLKVQPAELEDSGVYFCASSPHYEQGFLRSLGQFFGPGTRLTVL.

The CDR3 coding sequence is TGTGCCAGTAGTACCGGGACTAGCGTTATCGAGACCCAGTACTTC. It encodes CASSTGTSVIETQYF. J is TRBJ2-5 and V is TRBV19; 10 bases agree with TRBD2. The CDR3 covers 15 residues. Germline CDR1 reads LNHDA; CDR2 reads SQIVND (reference sequence). The ends lost 4 bases at V and 5 bases at J; junction bases unmatched: 7.

The CDR3 DNA is TGTGCCAGTAGTATCCTCCCCGGGGAGACCCAGTACTTC. Translating gives CASSILPGETQYF. The chain employs TRBV19 and TRBJ2-5; D gene unclear. The CDR3 spans 13 residues. Germline assignment: CDR1 LNHDA and CDR2 SQIVND (reference sequence). Deletions cut 3 bases from V and 5 bases from J, with 10 bases between.

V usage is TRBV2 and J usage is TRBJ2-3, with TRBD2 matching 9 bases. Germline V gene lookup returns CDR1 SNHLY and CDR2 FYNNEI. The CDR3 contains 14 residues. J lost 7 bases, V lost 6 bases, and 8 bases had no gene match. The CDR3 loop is CASRGGGARNTQYF. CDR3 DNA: TGTGCCAGCAGGGGCGGGGGGGCCAGAAATACGCAGTATTTT.

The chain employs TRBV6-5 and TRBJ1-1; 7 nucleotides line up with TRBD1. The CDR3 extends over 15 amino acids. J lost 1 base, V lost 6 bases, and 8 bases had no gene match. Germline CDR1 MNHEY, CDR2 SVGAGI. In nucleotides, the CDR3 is TGTGCCAGCAGGAACGACAGGGCCCAGAACACTGAAGCTTTCTTT. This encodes CASRNDRAQNTEAFF.

CDR3 sequence reads: CASRATASYNEQFF. DNA of the CDR3: TGTGCCAGCAGGGCGACAGCGTCCTACAATGAGCAGTTCTTC. The chain combines TRBV11-2 with TRBJ2-1; TRBD1 might be the D (5 bases). Trimming took off 6 bases at V and 1 base at J, with 10 bases between the two ends. The germline V gene encodes CDR1 SGHAT and CDR2 FQNNGV. The CDR3 covers 14 residues.

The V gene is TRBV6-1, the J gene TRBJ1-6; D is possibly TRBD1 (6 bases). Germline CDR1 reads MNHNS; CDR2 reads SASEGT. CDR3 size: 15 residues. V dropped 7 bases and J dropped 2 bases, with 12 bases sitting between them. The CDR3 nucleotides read TGTGCCAGCAAGTCACAGGGAACCTATAATTCACCCCTCCACTTT. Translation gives CASKSQGTYNSPLHF.

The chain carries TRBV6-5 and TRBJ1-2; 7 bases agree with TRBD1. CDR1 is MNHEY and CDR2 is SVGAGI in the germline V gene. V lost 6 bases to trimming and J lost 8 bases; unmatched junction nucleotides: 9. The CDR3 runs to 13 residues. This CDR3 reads CASSPGQYGGYTF. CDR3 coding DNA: TGTGCCAGCAGCCCGGGACAGTACGGGGGCTACACCTTC.

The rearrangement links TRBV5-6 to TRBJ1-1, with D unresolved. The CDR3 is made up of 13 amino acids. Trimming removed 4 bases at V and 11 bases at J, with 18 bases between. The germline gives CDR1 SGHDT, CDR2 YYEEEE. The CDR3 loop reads CASSSGQAGGAFF. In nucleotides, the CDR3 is TGTGCCAGCAGCAGCGGCCAGGCAGGCGGGGCTTTCTTT.

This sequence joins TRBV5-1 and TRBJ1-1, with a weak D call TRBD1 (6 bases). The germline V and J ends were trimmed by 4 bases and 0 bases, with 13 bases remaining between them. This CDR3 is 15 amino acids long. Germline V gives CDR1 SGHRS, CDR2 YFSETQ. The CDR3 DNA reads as TGCGCCAGCAGCCCCCGACAGGTCCTGAACACTGAAGCTTTCTTT. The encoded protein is CASSPRQVLNTEAFF.

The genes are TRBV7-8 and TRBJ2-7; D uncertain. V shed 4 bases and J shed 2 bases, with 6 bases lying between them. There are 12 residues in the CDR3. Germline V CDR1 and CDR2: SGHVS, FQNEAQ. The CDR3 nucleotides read TGTGCCAGCAGCTCCAACACCTACGAGCAGTACTTC. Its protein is CASSSNTYEQYF.

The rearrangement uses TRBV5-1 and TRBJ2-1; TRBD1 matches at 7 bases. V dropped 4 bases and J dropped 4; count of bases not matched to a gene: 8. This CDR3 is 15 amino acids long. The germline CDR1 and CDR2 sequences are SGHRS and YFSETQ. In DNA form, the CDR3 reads TGCGCCAGCAGCCTCCGGGACAGTGGGTACAATGAGCAGTTCTTC. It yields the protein CASSLRDSGYNEQFF.